This T cell receptor (beta chain) derives from a study of graft-versus-host responses after intestinal transplantation. Study details: Recipients had transplants, and these were multivisceral, liver-intestinal, or isolated intestinal. Tacrolimus plus steroids were given to all recipients for 2 to 4 years, preceded by anti-thymocyte globulin induction.

Findings of the study overall: GvH clones were identified in recipient marrow, with some first appearing in ileum or blood. Allograft graft-versus-host to host-versus-graft clonal ratios ran high in patients with graft-donor T cell macrochimerism.

A note on this clone: The antigen is undetermined.

Measured with immunoSEQ multiplex PCR; TCRdb has only the in-frame clones, and not every one. This table has some 140,000 clones, nearly 95% appearing once. CDR1 is SQVTM and CDR2 is ANQGSEA in the germline V gene. CDR3 size: 10 residues. Deletions cut 2 bases from V and 8 bases from J, with 6 bases between. The input for sequencing was unstimulated CD4+ T cells sorted from spleen or lymph node cells, taken before intestinal transplant. The clonotype originates from a human donor who received an intestinal transplant. The genes are TRBV29-1 and TRBJ1-2; no definite D call. CDR3 loop: CSVEKGGYTF. CDR3 coding DNA: TGCAGCGTTGAAAAAGGGGGCTACACCTTC.